This T cell receptor (beta chain) was captured by sequencing in a study of blood T cell repertoires in COVID-19. Whole-study context: Some COVID-19 samples were acute and others convalescent; all came from the United States, Italy and Spain. T cells, B-cell-depleted T cells, or PBMCs provided the cDNA or gDNA that served as material.

This clone has more than one count but fewer than ten. Original data processing: Nucleated cell number was recorded as an estimate derived from reference gene primer amplification. The data were produced by immunoSEQ multiplex PCR, yet TCRdb's version contains in-frame clones alone and is incomplete. The V and J calls and clone size are taken from that table; D and trimming were inferred from the DNA. The sample carries about 240,000 clones, around four fifths recorded once. This CDR3 contains 15 residues. In germline, CDR1 is SGHVS, CDR2 FNYEAQ. The germline V and J ends were trimmed by 2 bases and 0 bases, with 5 bases remaining between them.

The source of this sequence is a man aged 30 to 45 who had recovered from COVID-19. The sequencing input was peripheral blood. The chain combines TRBV7-6 with TRBJ1-6; D is ambiguous. The CDR3 region is CASSLRSSYNSPLHF. CDR3 DNA: TGTGCCAGCAGCTTAAGGAGCTCCTATAATTCACCCCTCCACTTT.